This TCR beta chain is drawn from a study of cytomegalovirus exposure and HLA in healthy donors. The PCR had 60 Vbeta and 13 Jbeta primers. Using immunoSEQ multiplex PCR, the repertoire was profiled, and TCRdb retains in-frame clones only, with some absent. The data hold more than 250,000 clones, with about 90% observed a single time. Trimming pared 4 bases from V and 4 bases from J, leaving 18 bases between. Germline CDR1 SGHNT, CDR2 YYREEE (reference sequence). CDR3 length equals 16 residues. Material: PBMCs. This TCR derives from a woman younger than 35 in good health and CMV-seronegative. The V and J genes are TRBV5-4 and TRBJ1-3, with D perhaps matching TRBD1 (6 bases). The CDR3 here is CASSPQVGAGGNTIYF. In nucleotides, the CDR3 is TGTGCCAGCAGCCCCCAGGTGGGGGCCGGAGGAAACACCATATATTTT. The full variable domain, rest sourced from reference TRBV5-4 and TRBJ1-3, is ETGVTQSPTHLIKTRGQQVTLRCSSQSGHNTVSWYQQALGQGPQFIFQYYREEENGRGNFPPRFSGLQFPNYSSELNVNALELDDSALYLCASSPQVGAGGNTIYFGEGSWLTVV.